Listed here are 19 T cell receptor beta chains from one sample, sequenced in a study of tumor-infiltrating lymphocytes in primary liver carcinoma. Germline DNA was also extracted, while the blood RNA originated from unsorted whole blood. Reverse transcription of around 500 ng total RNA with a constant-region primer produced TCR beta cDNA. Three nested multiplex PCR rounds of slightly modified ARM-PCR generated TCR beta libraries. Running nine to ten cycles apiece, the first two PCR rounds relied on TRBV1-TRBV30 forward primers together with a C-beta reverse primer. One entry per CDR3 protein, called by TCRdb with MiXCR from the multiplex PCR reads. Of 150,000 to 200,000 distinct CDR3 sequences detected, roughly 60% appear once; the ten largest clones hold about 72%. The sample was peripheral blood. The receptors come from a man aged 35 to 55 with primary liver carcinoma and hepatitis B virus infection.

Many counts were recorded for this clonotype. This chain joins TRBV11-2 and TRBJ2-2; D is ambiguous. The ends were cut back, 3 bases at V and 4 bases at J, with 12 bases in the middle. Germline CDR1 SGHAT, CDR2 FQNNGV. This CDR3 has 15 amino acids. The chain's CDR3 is CASSFRAYPTGELFF. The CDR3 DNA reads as TGTGCCAGCAGCTTCCGAGCCTATCCCACCGGGGAGCTGTTTTTT.

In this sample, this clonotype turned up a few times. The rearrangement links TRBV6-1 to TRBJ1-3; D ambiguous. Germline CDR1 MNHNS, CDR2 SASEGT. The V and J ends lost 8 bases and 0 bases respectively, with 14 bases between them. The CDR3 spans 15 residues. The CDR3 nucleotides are TGTGCCAGCTGTCCCGGCCGGACCTCTGGAAACACCATATATTTT. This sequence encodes CASCPGRTSGNTIYF.

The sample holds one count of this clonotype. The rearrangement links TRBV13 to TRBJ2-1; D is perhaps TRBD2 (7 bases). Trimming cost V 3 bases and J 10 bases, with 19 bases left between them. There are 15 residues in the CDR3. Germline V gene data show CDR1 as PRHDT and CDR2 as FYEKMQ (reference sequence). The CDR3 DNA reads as TGTGCCAGCAGCTTTAAGGGGGGGACTGCTGCCGAGCAGTTCTTC. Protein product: CASSFKGGTAAEQFF.

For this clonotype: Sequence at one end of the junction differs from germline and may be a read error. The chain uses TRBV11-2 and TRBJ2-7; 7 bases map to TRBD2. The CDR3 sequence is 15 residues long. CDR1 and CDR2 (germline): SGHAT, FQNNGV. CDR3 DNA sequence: TGTGCCGGCAGTTTGAGTGGGAGGGCCTTCGACGAGCAGTACTTC. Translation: CAGSLSGRAFDEQYF.

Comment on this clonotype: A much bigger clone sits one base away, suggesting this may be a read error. The CDR3 DNA is TGTGCCAGCAGCTTAGATTTGCGTGAGCAGTCCTTC. Its translation: CASSLDLREQSF. The chain combines TRBV11-2 with TRBJ2-1; D gene uncertain. Germline CDR1 SGHAT, CDR2 FQNNGV. This CDR3 is built from 12 residues.

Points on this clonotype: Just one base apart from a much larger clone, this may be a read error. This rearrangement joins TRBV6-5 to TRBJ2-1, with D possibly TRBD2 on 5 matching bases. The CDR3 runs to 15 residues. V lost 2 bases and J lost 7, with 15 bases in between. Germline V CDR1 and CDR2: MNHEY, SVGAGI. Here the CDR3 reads CASSYVARGPNEQFF. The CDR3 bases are TGTGCCAGCAGTTACGTGGCGAGAGGGCCGAATGAGCAGTTCTTC.

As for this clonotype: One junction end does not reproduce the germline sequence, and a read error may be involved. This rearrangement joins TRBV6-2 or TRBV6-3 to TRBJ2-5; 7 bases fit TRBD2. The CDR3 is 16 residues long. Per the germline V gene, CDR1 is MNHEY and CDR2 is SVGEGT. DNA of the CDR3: TGTGCCAACAGTTACTCGGGCGGGAGCCCCCAAGAGACCCAGTACTTC. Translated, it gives CANSYSGGSPQETQYF.

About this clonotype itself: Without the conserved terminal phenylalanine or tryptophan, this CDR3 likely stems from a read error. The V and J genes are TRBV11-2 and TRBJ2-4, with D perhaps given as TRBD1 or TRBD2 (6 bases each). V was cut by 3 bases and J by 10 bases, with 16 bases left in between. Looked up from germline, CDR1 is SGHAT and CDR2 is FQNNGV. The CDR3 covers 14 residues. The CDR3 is CASSLSRGGNIQYL. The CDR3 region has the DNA TGTGCCAGCAGCTTGAGCAGGGGAGGAAATATTCAGTACTTA.

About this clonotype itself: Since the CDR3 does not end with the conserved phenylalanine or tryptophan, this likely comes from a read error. For the CDR3, the DNA is TGTGCCAGCAGTCCGGGGGGGGCGCTTAAGTATGGCTACACCCTC. Protein: CASSPGGALKYGYTL. The rearrangement joins TRBV6-1 to TRBJ1-2, with a weak D call TRBD1 (6 bases). V was cut by 5 bases and J by 5 bases, with 18 bases left in between. Germline CDR1 and CDR2: MNHNS and SASEGT. The CDR3 spans 15 residues.

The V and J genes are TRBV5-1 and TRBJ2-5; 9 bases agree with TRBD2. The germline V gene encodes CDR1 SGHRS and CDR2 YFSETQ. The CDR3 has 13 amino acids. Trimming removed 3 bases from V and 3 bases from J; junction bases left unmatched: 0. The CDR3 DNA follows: TGCGCCAGCAGCTCTAGCGGGGAAGAGACCCAGTACTTC. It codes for CASSSSGEETQYF.

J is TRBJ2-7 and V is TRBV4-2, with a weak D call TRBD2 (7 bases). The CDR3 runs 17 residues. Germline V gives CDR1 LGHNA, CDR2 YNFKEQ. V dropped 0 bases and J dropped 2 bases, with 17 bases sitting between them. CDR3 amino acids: CASSQEGGQGSTYEQYF. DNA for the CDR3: TGTGCCAGCAGCCAAGAGGGGGGGCAGGGGTCAACCTACGAGCAGTACTTC.

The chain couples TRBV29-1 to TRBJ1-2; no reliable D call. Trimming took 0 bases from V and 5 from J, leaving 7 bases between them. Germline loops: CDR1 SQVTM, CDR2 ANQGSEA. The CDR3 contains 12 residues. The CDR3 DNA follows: TGCAGCGTTGAAGACATTATGTATGGCTACACCTTC. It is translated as CSVEDIMYGYTF.

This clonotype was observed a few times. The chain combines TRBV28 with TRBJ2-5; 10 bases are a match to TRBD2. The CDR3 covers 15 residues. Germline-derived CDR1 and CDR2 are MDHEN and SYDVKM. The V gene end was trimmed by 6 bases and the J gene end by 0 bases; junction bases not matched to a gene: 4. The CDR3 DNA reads TGTGCCAGCAGACCTAGCGGGAGAGACCAAGAGACCCAGTACTTC. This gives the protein CASRPSGRDQETQYF.

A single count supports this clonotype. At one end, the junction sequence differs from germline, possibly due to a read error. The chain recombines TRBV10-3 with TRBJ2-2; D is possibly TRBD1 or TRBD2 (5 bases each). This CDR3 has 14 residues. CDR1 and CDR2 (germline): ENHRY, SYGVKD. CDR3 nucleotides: TGTGCCAACAGTGACAGCGGAGGAGCCGGGGAGCTGTTTTTT. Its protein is CANSDSGGAGELFF.

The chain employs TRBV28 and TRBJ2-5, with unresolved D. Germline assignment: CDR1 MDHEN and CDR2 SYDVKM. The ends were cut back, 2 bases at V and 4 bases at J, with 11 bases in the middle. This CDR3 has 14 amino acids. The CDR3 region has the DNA TGTGCCAGCAGTTTAGGCCGGATCGGAGAGACCCAGTACTTC. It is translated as CASSLGRIGETQYF.

CDR3 region: CASSLDRGGDVKLFF. The CDR3 bases are TGTGCCAGCAGCCTGGACAGGGGTGGGGATGTAAAACTGTTTTTT. The chain is built from TRBV11-2 and TRBJ1-4; 9 bases are a match to TRBD1. J lost 10 bases, V lost 5 bases, and 11 bases had no gene match. This CDR3 comprises 15 residues. Germline V gene lookup returns CDR1 SGHAT and CDR2 FQNNGV.

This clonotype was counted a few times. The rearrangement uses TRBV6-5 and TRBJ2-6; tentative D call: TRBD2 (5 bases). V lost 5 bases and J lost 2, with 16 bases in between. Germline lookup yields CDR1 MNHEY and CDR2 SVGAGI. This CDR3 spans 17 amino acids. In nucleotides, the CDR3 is TGTGCCAGCAGTCCCCGCTCGGGATTGACTGGGGCCAACGTCCTGACTTTC. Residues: CASSPRSGLTGANVLTF.

CDR3 residues: CASSARGDTQYF. The CDR3, as DNA: TGTGCCAGCAGTGCTAGGGGTGATACGCAGTATTTT. The rearrangement uses TRBV6-1 and TRBJ2-3; tentative D call: TRBD1 (5 bases). The CDR3 runs to 12 residues. Germline CDR1 is MNHNS and CDR2 is SASEGT. Trimming pared 4 bases from V and 6 bases from J, leaving 8 bases between.

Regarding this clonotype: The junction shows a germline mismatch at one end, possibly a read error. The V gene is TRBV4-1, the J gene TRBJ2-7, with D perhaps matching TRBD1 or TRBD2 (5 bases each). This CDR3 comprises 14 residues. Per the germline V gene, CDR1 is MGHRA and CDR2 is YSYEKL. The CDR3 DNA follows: TGCACCAGCAGCCAAGATGTGAGGGACCACGAGCAGTACTTC. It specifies CTSSQDVRDHEQYF.